These T cell receptor beta chains were read from a single sample in a study of radiotherapy plus CTLA-4 blockade in lung cancer. Assay used: immunoSEQ multiplex PCR; TCRdb lists only in-frame clones, some missing. The top ten clones hold 3.5% to 5% of a sample with about 60,000 clones, around four fifths of them seen once. This material consisted of peripheral blood, taken from a patient treated with radiotherapy plus ipilimumab. The receptors were gathered from a human donor with non-small cell lung cancer who had a partial response to radiotherapy plus ipilimumab. Both conserved end residues are part of each CDR3. The D gene is left open where the match is weak.

j_gene: TRBJ2-2
d_gene: TRBD2
v_gene: TRBV29-1
len: 17
CDR3aa: CSVAKGSGSGRTGELFF

j_gene: TRBJ1-5
d_gene: -
v_gene: TRBV7-9
len: 13
CDR3aa: CASSGDSNQPQHF

j_gene: TRBJ1-4
d_gene: -
v_gene: TRBV7-9
len: 16
CDR3aa: CASSSLQGLDWEKLFF

j_gene: TRBJ2-3
d_gene: TRBD1
v_gene: TRBV28
len: 14
CDR3aa: CASSLGQAPDTQYF

j_gene: TRBJ2-2
d_gene: TRBD1
v_gene: TRBV2
len: 16
CDR3aa: CASKSQGVRNTGELFF

j_gene: TRBJ2-3
d_gene: TRBD2
v_gene: TRBV4-2
len: 20
CDR3aa: CASSRGLAGGFMRGPDTQYF

j_gene: TRBJ1-4
d_gene: -
v_gene: TRBV7-6
len: 13
CDR3aa: CASSRGQGEKLFF

j_gene: TRBJ2-5
d_gene: TRBD2
v_gene: TRBV19
len: 17
CDR3aa: CASTSRIAGSGSETQYF

j_gene: TRBJ1-2
d_gene: -
v_gene: TRBV29-1
len: 12
CDR3aa: CSVQGPNYGYTF

j_gene: TRBJ2-5
d_gene: -
v_gene: TRBV7-3
len: 13
CDR3aa: CASSPGLQETQYF

j_gene: TRBJ2-7
d_gene: TRBD2
v_gene: TRBV27
len: 14
CDR3aa: CASSRGGRGWEQYF

j_gene: TRBJ2-7
d_gene: -
v_gene: TRBV28
len: 14
CDR3aa: CASTTRLLPYEQYF

j_gene: TRBJ2-1
d_gene: TRBD2
v_gene: TRBV18
len: 14
CDR3aa: CASSPGTSGNEQFF

j_gene: TRBJ2-7
d_gene: TRBD1
v_gene: TRBV5-1
len: 16
CDR3aa: CASSLMSLGTGNEQYF

j_gene: TRBJ1-1
d_gene: -
v_gene: TRBV7-2
len: 14
CDR3aa: CASSLFGASTEAFF

j_gene: TRBJ1-2
d_gene: -
v_gene: TRBV7-8
len: 13
CDR3aa: CASSLEQNYGYTF

j_gene: TRBJ2-7
d_gene: TRBD1
v_gene: TRBV5-4
len: 15
CDR3aa: CASSRGQGSSYEQYF

j_gene: TRBJ2-5
d_gene: TRBD2
v_gene: TRBV5-1
len: 15
CDR3aa: CASSPSGTTQETQYF

j_gene: TRBJ2-2
d_gene: TRBD2
v_gene: TRBV25-1
len: 13
CDR3aa: CASTREGPGELFF

j_gene: TRBJ2-2
d_gene: TRBD1
v_gene: TRBV5-1
len: 16
CDR3aa: CASSWGQGARTGELFF

j_gene: TRBJ2-7
d_gene: TRBD1
v_gene: TRBV18
len: 16
CDR3aa: CASSYVGTGGGYEQYF

j_gene: TRBJ2-1
d_gene: TRBD2
v_gene: TRBV5-1
len: 16
CDR3aa: CASSLWTSASYNEQFF

j_gene: TRBJ2-7
d_gene: TRBD2
v_gene: TRBV5-1
len: 16
CDR3aa: CASSLGGGRTSYEQYF

j_gene: TRBJ1-1
d_gene: -
v_gene: TRBV2
len: 14
CDR3aa: CASSPQISNTEAFF